The source of this T cell receptor beta chain is a study of cytomegalovirus exposure and HLA in healthy donors. Study-level results: When analyzed later, a missense DCLRE1C variant was found to be linked to TCR beta V- and J-gene trimming. What TCR beta sequences reportedly achieved was accurate prediction of HLA-A and HLA-B alleles in most subjects.

Details on this clone: Its specificity is not known.

Trimming shortened V by 2 bases and J by 0 bases, and 5 bases separated the two germline ends. The length of the CDR3 is 14 residues. From germline, CDR1 is SGHRS and CDR2 YFSETQ. With 60 Vbeta and 13 Jbeta primers, the PCR was carried out. Clones were sequenced by immunoSEQ multiplex PCR, and TCRdb holds only the in-frame ones, with some missing. The data show about 70,000 clones, around 80% seen once. The material sequenced was PBMCs. The gene calls are TRBV5-1 and TRBJ2-2; D unclear. This TCR was recovered from a girl aged 10-17 years in good health and CMV-seropositive. CDR3 bases: TGCGCCAGCAGCTTAGAGTCGAACACCGGGGAGCTGTTTTTT. It codes for CASSLESNTGELFF.